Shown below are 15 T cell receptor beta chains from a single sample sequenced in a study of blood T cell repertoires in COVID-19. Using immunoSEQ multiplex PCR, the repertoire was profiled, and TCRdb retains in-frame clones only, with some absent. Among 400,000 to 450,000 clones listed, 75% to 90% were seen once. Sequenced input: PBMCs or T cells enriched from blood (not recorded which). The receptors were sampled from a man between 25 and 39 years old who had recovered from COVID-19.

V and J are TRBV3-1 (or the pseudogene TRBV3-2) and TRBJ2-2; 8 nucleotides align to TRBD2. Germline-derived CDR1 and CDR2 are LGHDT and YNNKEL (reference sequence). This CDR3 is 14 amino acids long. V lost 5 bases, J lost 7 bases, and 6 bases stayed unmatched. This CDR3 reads CASSFGLAGGELFF. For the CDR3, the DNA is TGTGCCAGCAGCTTCGGACTAGCAGGCGGGGAGCTGTTTTTT.

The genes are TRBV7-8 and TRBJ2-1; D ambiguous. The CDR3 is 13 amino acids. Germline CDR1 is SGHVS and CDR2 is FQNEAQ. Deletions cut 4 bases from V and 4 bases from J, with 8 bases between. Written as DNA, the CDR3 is TGTGCCAGCAGCTCCCTAGTTTACAATGAGCAGTTCTTC. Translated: CASSSLVYNEQFF.

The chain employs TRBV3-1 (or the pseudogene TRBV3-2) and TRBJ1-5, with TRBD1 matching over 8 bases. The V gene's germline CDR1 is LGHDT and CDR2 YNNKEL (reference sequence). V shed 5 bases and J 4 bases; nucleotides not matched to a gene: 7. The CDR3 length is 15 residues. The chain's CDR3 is CASSAGGATNQPQHF. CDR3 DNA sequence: TGTGCCAGCAGCGCAGGGGGCGCCACGAATCAGCCCCAGCATTTT.

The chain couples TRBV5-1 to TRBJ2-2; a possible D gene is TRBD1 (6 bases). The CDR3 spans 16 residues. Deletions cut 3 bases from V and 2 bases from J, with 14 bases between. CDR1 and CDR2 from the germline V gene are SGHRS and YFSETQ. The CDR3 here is CASSSIPQGNTGELFF. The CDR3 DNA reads TGCGCCAGCAGCTCTATACCACAGGGAAACACCGGGGAGCTGTTTTTT.

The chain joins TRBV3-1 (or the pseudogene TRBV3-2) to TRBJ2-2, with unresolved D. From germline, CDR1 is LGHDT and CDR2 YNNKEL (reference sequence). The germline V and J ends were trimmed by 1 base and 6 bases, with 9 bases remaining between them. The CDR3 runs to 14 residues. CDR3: CASSQVLHAGELFF. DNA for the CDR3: TGTGCCAGCAGCCAAGTGTTACATGCCGGGGAGCTGTTTTTT.

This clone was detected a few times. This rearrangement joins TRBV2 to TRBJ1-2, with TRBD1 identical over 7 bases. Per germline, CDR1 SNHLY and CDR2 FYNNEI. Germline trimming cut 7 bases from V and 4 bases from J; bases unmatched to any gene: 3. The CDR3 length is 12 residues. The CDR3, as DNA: TGTGCCAGCAATCGGGACAGCTATGGCTACACCTTC. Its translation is CASNRDSYGYTF.

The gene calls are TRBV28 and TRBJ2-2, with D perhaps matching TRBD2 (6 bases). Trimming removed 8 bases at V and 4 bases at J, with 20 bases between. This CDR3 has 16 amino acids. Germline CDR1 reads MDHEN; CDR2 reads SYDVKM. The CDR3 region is CASRPTPGSLTGELFF. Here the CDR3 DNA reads TGTGCCAGCCGTCCTACCCCCGGGAGTCTCACCGGGGAGCTGTTTTTT.

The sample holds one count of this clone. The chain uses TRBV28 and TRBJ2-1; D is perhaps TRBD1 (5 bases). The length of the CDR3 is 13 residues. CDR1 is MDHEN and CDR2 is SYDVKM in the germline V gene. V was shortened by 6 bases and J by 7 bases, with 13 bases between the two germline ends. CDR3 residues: CASRQGRKNEQFF. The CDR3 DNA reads TGTGCCAGCAGGCAGGGTAGGAAAAATGAGCAGTTCTTC.

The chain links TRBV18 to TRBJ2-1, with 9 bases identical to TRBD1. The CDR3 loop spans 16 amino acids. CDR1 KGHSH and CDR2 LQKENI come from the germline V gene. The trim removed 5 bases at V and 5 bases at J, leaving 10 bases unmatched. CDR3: CASSSRPGQGDNEQFF. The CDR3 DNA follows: TGTGCCAGCTCATCTAGACCGGGACAGGGAGACAATGAGCAGTTCTTC.

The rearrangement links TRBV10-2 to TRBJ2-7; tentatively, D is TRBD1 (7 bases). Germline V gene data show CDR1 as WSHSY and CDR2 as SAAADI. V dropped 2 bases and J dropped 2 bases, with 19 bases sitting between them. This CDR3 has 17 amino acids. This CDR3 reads CASSESRRGQLTYEQYF. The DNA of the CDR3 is TGCGCCAGCAGTGAGAGTAGGAGGGGGCAATTGACCTACGAGCAGTACTTC.

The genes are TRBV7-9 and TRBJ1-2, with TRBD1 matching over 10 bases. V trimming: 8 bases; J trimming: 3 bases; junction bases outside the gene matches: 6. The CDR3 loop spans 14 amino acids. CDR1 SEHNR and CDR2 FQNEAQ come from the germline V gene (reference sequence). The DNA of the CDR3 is TGTGCCAGCCGTCCGACAGGGGGCGACTATGGCTACACCTTC. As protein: CASRPTGGDYGYTF.

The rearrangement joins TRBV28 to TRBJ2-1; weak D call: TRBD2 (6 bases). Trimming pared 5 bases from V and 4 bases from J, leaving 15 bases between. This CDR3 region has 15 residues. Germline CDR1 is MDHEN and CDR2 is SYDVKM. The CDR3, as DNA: TGTGCCAGCAGTGAGCCAGCGGGTGGGTACAATGAGCAGTTCTTC. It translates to CASSEPAGGYNEQFF.

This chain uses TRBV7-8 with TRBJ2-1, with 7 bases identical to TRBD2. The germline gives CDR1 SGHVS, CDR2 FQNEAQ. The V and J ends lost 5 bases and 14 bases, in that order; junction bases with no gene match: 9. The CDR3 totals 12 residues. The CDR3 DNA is TGTGCCAGCAGCCCGACCGCGGGAGAAGAGTTCTTC. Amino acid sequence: CASSPTAGEEFF.

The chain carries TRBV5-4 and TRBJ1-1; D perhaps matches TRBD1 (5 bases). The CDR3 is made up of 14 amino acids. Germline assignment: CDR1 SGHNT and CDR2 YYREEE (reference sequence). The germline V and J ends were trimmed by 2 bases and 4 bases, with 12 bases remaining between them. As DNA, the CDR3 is TGTGCCAGCAGCTTCTTGGGCGGGGGCACTGAAGCTTTCTTT. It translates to CASSFLGGGTEAFF.

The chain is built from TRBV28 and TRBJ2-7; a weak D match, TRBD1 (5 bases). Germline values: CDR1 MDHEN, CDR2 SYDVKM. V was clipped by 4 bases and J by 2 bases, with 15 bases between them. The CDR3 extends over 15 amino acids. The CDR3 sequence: CASSWVGPETYEQYF. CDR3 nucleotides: TGTGCCAGCAGTTGGGTGGGGCCGGAGACCTACGAGCAGTACTTC.